This T cell receptor (beta chain) was profiled in a study of early T cells in non-severe SARS-CoV-2 infection. As to this clonotype: What it binds is not known.

The germline V gene encodes CDR1 MNHEY and CDR2 SMNVEV (reference sequence). V was shortened by 4 bases and J by 3 bases, with 10 bases between the two germline ends. This CDR3 region has 14 residues. TCRdb ran MiXCR on the 5' RACE reads and lists one entry per CDR3 protein. The table records about 60,000 distinct CDR3 sequences, around 10% of them present only once. Whole-study results and caveats: CD4 and private specificities were missed by VDJdb matching, which favored anti-spike CD8 responses.

Material: whole blood, obtained at baseline. The rearrangement links TRBV27 to TRBJ1-3, with D tentatively TRBD1 (6 bases). This sequence was found in an adult who was a healthcare worker with PCR-confirmed SARS-CoV-2 infection or an uninfected control (not recorded which). CDR3 nucleotide sequence: TGTGCCAGCAGTTCCGGGACACTTGGAAACACCATATATTTT. It specifies CASSSGTLGNTIYF.